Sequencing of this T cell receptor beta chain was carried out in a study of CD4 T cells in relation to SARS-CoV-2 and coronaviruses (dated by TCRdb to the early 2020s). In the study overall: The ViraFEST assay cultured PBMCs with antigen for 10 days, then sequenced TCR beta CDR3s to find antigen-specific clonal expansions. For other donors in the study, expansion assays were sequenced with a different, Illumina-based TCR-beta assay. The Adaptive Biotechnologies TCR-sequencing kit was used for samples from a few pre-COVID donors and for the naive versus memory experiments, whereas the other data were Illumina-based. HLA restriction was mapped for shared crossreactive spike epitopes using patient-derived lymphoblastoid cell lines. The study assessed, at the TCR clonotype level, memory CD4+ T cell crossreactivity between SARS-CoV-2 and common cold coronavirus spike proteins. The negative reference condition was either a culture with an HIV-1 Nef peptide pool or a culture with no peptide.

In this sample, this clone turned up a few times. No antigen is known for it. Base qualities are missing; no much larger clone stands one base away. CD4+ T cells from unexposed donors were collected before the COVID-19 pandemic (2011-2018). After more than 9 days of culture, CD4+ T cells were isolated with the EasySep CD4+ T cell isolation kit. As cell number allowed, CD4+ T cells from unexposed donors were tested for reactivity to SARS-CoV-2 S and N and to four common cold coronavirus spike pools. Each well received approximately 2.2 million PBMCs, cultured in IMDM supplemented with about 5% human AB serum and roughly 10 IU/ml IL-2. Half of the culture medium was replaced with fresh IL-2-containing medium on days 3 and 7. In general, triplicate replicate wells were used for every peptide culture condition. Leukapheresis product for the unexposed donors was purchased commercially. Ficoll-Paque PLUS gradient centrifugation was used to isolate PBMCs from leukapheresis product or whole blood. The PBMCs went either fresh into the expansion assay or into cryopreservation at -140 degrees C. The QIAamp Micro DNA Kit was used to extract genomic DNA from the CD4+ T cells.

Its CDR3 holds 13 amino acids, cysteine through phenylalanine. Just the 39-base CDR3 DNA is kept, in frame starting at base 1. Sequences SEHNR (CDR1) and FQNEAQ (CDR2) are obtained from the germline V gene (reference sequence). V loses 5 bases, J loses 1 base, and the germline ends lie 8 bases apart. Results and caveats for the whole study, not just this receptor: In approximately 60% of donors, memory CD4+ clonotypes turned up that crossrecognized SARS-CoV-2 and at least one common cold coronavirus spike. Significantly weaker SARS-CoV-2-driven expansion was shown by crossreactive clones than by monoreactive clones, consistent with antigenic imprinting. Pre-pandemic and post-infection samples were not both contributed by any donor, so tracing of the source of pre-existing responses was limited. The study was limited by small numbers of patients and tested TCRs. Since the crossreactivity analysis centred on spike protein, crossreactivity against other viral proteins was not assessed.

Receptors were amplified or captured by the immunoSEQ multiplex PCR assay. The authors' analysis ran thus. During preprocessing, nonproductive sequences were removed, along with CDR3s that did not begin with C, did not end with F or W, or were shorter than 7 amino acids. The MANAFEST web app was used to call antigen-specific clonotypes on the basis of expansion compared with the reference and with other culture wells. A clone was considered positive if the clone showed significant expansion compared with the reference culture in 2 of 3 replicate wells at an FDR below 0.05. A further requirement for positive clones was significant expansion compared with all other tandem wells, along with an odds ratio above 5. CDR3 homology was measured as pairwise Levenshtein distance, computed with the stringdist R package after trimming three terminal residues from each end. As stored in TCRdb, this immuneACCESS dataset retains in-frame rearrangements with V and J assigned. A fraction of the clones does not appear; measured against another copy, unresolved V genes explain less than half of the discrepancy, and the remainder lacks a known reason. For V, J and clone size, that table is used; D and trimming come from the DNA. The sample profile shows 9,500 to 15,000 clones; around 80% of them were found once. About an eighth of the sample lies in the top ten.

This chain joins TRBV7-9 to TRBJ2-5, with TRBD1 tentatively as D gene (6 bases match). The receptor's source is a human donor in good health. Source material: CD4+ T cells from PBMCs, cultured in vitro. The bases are TGTGCCAGCAGCCGGACAGTCCAAGAGACCCAGTACTTC. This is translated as CASSRTVQETQYF.